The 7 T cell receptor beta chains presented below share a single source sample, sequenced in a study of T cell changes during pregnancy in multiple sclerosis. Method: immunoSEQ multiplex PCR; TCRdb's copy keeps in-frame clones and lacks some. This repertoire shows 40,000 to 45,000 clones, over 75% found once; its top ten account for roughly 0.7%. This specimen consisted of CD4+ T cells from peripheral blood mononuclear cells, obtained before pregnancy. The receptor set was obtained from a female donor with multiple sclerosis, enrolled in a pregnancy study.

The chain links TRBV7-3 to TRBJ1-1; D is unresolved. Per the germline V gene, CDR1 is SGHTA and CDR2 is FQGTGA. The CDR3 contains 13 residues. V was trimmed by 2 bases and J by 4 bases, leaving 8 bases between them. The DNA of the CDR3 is TGTGCCAGCAGCTTAGGAGTAGGCACTGAAGCTTTCTTT. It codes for CASSLGVGTEAFF.

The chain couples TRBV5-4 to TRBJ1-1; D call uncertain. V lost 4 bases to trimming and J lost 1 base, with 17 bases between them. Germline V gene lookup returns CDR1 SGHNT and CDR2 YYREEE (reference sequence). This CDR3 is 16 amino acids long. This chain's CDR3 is CASSRRLSLTNTEAFF. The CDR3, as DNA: TGTGCCAGCAGCCGGCGGCTTAGTCTGACGAACACTGAAGCTTTCTTT.

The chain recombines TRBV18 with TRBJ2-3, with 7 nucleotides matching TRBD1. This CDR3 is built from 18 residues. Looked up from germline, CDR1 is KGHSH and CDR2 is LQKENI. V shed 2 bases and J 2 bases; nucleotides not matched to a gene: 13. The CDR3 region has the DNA TGTGCCAGCTCACCAACACAGGGGATCGTGGACCTCACAGATACGCAGTATTTT. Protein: CASSPTQGIVDLTDTQYF.

The CDR3 DNA reads TGTGCCAGCAGCTTGGTCCGGGGTCTGAACACTGAAGCTTTCTTT. Protein: CASSLVRGLNTEAFF. The chain has TRBV5-4 and TRBJ1-1; D is uncertain. Germline V gene sequence: CDR1 SGHNT, CDR2 YYREEE (reference sequence). The CDR3 runs to 15 residues. The germline V and J ends were trimmed by 0 bases and 0 bases, with 9 bases remaining between them.

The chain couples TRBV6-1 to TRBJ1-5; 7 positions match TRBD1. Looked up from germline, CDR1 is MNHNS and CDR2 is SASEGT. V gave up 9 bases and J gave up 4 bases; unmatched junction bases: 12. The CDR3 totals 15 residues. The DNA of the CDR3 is TGTGCCAGTACGCAGGGGACAGCTACTAATCAGCCCCAGCATTTT. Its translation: CASTQGTATNQPQHF.

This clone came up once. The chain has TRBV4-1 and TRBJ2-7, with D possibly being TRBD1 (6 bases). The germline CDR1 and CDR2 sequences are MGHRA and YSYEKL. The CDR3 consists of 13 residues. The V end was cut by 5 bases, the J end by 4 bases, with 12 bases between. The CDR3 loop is CASSSQGPYEQYF. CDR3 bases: TGCGCCAGCAGCTCACAGGGACCTTACGAGCAGTACTTC.

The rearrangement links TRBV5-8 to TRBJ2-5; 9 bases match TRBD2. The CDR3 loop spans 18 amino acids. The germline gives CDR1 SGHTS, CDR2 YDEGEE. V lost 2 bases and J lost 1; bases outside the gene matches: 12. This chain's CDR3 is CASSFKEWRGGSQETQYF. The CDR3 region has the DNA TGTGCCAGCAGCTTTAAAGAATGGCGGGGGGGATCCCAAGAGACCCAGTACTTC.